These 10 T cell receptor beta chains came from one sample sequenced in a study of PD-1 blockade in classical Hodgkin lymphoma. Documented time point: cycle 4 day 1 (C4D1), after five to seven weeks of nivolumab. Brentuximab vedotin exposure varied, and every patient relapsed after autologous stem cell transplantation. The method was immunoSEQ multiplex PCR; TCRdb's version includes in-frame clones alone and lacks a portion of them. Here the sample spans about 110,000 clones, approximately 89% being singletons. The input for sequencing was peripheral blood mononuclear cells (PBMCs), taken before the fourth cycle of nivolumab. The receptors derive from a human donor with classical Hodgkin lymphoma.

V usage is TRBV7-8 and J usage is TRBJ2-7; TRBD1 is a possible D gene (6 bases). In germline, CDR1 is SGHVS, CDR2 FQNEAQ. CDR3 size: 14 residues. The ends were cut back, 5 bases at V and 4 bases at J, with 15 bases in the middle. CDR3 nucleotides: TGTGCCAGCAGCAAGAAACGGACAGTTTACGAGCAGTACTTC. It encodes CASSKKRTVYEQYF. Together with reference TRBV7-8 and TRBJ2-7, the CDR3 gives the full variable domain: GAGVSQSPRYKVAKRGQDVALRCDPISGHVSLFWYQQALGQGPEFLTYFQNEAQLDKSGLPSDRFFAERPEGSVSTLKIQRTQQEDSAVYLCASSKKRTVYEQYFGPGTRLTVT.

Concerning this clone: The junction departs from germline at one end; a sequencing error may be responsible. Other nucleotide sequences from this sample produce the same CDR3. The chain joins TRBV5-1 to TRBJ2-7; TRBD2 aligns across 7 bases. The CDR3 has 14 amino acids. Germline assignment: CDR1 SGHRS and CDR2 YFSETQ. The CDR3 sequence: CASAGGESGYEQYF. The CDR3 coding sequence is TGCGCCAGCGCTGGGGGGGAAAGTGGGTACGAGCAGTACTTT.

The genes are TRBV5-1 and TRBJ2-1; 7 nucleotides line up with TRBD2. CDR1 and CDR2 (germline): SGHRS, YFSETQ. J lost 9 bases, V lost 4 bases, and 19 bases had no gene match. The CDR3 contains 17 residues. CDR3 protein: CASSLPTLAVAPIEQFF. Here the CDR3 DNA reads TGCGCCAGCAGCCTCCCGACTCTAGCGGTGGCGCCTATTGAGCAGTTCTTC.

V and J are TRBV4-1 and TRBJ1-5, with TRBD1 matching 8 bases. The V gene's germline CDR1 is MGHRA and CDR2 YSYEKL. Trimming removed 4 bases from V and 3 bases from J; junction bases left unmatched: 5. This CDR3 spans 15 amino acids. This CDR3 is CASSRLTGVNQPQHF. DNA for the CDR3: TGCGCCAGCAGCCGACTGACAGGGGTCAATCAGCCCCAGCATTTT.

The rearrangement uses TRBV6-1 and TRBJ2-5, with D perhaps TRBD1 (6 bases). The CDR3 runs 18 residues. With 2 bases removed from V and 0 bases from J, the gap between germline ends came to 19 bases. Germline values: CDR1 MNHNS, CDR2 SASEGT. CDR3 in DNA: TGTGCCAGCAGTGAATATGTCAGGGGCTCGATTGACCAAGAGACCCAGTACTTC. Its translation is CASSEYVRGSIDQETQYF.

In its sample, this clone was seen once. The chain joins TRBV19 to TRBJ1-1; 7 bases are shared with TRBD1. The CDR3 has 13 amino acids. In germline, CDR1 is LNHDA, CDR2 SQIVND (reference sequence). Trimming took 6 bases from V and 4 from J; bases not matched to a gene: 5. In DNA form, the CDR3 reads TGTGCCAGTAGGGACCCAGGGGGCACTGAAGCTTTCTTT. Translated, it gives CASRDPGGTEAFF. The whole variable domain, filled in from reference TRBV19 and TRBJ1-1, reads DGGITQSPKYLFRKEGQNVTLSCEQNLNHDAMYWYRQDPGQGLRLIYYSQIVNDFQKGDIAEGYSVSREKKESFPLTVTSAQKNPTAFYLCASRDPGGTEAFFGQGTRLTVV.

The chain recombines TRBV19 with TRBJ2-2, with D perhaps matching TRBD1 (5 bases). Per the germline V gene, CDR1 is LNHDA and CDR2 is SQIVND (reference sequence). This CDR3 is 14 amino acids long. The V end lost 6 bases, the J end lost 2 bases, and 10 bases lay between the germline ends. Here the CDR3 reads CASSTDSNTGELFF. The CDR3 bases are TGTGCCAGTAGCACCGACAGCAACACCGGGGAGCTGTTTTTT.

The chain carries TRBV5-1 and TRBJ1-1; D is undetermined. V was clipped by 3 bases and J by 0 bases, with 12 bases between them. Looked up from germline, CDR1 is SGHRS and CDR2 is YFSETQ. There are 15 residues in the CDR3. CDR3: CASSSTTNLNTEAFF. The DNA of the CDR3 is TGCGCCAGCAGCTCTACGACAAATTTGAACACTGAAGCTTTCTTT.

J is TRBJ2-3 and V is TRBV5-1; no clear D. Germline CDR1 reads SGHRS; CDR2 reads YFSETQ. V was trimmed by 0 bases and J by 6 bases, leaving 8 bases between them. The CDR3 has 13 amino acids. CDR3: CASSLAGGDTQYF. CDR3 nucleotide sequence: TGCGCCAGCAGCTTGGCCGGTGGGGATACGCAGTATTTT.

J is TRBJ2-2 and V is TRBV2; tentative D call: TRBD1 (5 bases). V was pared by 3 bases and J by 3 bases, with 8 bases between. CDR3 size: 14 residues. Germline V lookup: CDR1 SNHLY, CDR2 FYNNEI. DNA of the CDR3: TGTGCCAGCAGTGAGGCAGGGTACACCGGGGAGCTGTTTTTT. This translates into CASSEAGYTGELFF.